The 5 T cell receptor beta chains below all came from one sample that was sequenced in a study of blood T cells in healthy people across ages. Primed by a sample-barcoded 5' primer and a J-beta primer mix, a second PCR proceeded for roughly 6 to 12 cycles. TCRdb processed the 5' RACE reads anew with MiXCR; each CDR3 protein has one entry. The sample shows approximately 800,000 distinct CDR3 sequences, about 62% of them seen only once. Sequencing was done on a sample of blood. These receptors were collected from a man aged 25 to 40 in good health.

This rearrangement joins TRBV29-1 to TRBJ1-1, with 8 bases fitting TRBD1. The V segment lost 5 bases and the J segment 0 bases; nucleotides outside the gene matches: 2. Germline lookup yields CDR1 SQVTM and CDR2 ANQGSEA. The CDR3 covers 13 residues. CDR3 in DNA: TGCAGCGTTTCAGGGGGCCTGAACACTGAAGCTTTCTTT. Its translation is CSVSGGLNTEAFF.

This clonotype has a single count. This rearrangement joins TRBV20-1 to TRBJ2-4; TRBD2 matches at 12 bases. Judging by the DNA end, TRBJ2-7 fits better; the J call may be wrong. The CDR3 length is 14 residues. Germline CDR1 reads DFQATT; CDR2 reads SNEGSKA (reference sequence). This CDR3 is CSASRTSGIYEQYF. CDR3 nucleotides: TGCAGTGCTAGCCGGACTAGCGGGATCTACGAGCAGTACTTC.

The chain couples TRBV6-2 or TRBV6-3 to TRBJ2-7; perhaps TRBD2 as D (5 bases). Per germline, CDR1 MNHEY and CDR2 SVGEGT. Trimming took off 2 bases at V and 0 bases at J, with 11 bases between the two ends. The CDR3 consists of 15 residues. The CDR3 sequence is CASSYEGRTSYEQYF. The CDR3 DNA is TGTGCCAGCAGTTACGAGGGCCGGACCTCCTACGAGCAGTACTTC.

The chain recombines TRBV25-1 with TRBJ2-3, with D unresolved. Trimming pared 4 bases from V and 2 bases from J, leaving 16 bases between. Germline V lookup: CDR1 MGHDK, CDR2 SYGVNS. The length of the CDR3 is 16 residues. The CDR3 is CASSGPSESHTDTQYF. CDR3 coding DNA: TGTGCCAGCAGTGGCCCCAGTGAGTCACACACAGATACGCAGTATTTT.

Written as DNA, the CDR3 is TGTGCCAGCAGCTTAGCGCCAAGAGGCACAGATACGCAGTATTTT. Amino acid sequence: CASSLAPRGTDTQYF. The V call is TRBV7-8, the J call TRBJ2-3; the D is unclear. The CDR3 extends over 15 amino acids. Germline CDR1 and CDR2: SGHVS and FQNEAQ. V shed 0 bases and J shed 1 base, with 8 bases lying between them.